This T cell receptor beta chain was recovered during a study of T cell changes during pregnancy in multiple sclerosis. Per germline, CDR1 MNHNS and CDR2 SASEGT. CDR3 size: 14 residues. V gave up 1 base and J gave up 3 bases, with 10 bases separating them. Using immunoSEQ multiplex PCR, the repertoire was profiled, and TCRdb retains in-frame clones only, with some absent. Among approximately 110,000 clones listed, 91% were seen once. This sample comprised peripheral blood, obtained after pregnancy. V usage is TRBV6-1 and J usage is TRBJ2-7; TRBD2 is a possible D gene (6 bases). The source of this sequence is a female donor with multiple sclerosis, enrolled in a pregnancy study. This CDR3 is CASSEGGGDYEQYF. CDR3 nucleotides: TGTGCCAGCAGTGAAGGGGGCGGGGACTACGAGCAGTACTTC.